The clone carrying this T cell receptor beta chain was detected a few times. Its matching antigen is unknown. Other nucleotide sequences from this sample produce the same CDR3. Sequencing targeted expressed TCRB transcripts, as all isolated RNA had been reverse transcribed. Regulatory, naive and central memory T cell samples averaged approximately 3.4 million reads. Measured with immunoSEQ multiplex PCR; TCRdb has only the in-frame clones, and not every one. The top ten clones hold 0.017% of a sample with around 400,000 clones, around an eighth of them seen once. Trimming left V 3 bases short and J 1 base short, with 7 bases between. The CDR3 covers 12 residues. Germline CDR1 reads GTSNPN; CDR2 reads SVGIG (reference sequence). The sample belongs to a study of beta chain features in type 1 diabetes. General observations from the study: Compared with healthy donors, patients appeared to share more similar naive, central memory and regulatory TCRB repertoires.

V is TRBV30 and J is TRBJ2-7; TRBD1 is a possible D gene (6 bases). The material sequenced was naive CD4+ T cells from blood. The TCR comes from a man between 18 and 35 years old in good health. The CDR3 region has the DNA TGTGCCTGGAGACAGGGATCCTACGAGCAGTACTTC. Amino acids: CAWRQGSYEQYF. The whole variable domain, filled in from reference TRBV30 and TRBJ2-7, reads SQTIHQWPATLVQPVGSPLSLECTVEGTSNPNLYWYRQAAGRGLQLLFYSVGIGQISSEVPQNLSASRPQDRQFILSSKKLLLSDSGFYLCAWRQGSYEQYFGPGTRLTVT.